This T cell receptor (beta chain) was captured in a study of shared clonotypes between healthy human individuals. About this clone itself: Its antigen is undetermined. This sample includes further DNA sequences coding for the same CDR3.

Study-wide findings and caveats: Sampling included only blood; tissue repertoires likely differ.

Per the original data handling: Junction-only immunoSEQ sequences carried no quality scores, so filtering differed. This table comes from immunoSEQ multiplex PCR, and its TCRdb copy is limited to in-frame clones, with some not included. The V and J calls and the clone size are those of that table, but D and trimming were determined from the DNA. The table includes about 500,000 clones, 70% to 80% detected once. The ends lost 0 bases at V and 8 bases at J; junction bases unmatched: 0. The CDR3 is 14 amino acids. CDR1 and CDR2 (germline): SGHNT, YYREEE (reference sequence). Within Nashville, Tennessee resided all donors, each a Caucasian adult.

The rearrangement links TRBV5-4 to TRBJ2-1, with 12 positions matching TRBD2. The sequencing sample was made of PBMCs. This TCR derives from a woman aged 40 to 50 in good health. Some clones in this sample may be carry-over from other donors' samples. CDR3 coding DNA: TGTGCCAGCAGCTTGGGACTAGCGGGAGATGAGCAGTTCTTC. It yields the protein CASSLGLAGDEQFF. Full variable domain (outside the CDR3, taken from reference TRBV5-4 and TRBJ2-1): ETGVTQSPTHLIKTRGQQVTLRCSSQSGHNTVSWYQQALGQGPQFIFQYYREEENGRGNFPPRFSGLQFPNYSSELNVNALELDDSALYLCASSLGLAGDEQFFGPGTRLTVL.